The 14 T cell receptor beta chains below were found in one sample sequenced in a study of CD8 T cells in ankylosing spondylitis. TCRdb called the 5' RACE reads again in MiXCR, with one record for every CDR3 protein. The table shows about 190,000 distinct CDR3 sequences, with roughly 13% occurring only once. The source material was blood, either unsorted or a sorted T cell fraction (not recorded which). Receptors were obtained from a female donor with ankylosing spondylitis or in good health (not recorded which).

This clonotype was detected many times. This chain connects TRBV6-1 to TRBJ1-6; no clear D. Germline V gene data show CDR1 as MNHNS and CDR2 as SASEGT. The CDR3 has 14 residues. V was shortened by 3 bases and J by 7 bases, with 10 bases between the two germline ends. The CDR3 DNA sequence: TGTGCCAGCAGTGAGAGGGATAGGAATTCACCCCTCCACTTT. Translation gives CASSERDRNSPLHF.

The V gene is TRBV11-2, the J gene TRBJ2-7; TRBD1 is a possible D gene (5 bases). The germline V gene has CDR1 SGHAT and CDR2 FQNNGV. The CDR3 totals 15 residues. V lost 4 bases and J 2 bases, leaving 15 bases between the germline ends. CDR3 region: CASSSQQGYPYEQYF. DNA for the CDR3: TGTGCCAGCAGCTCCCAGCAGGGTTATCCCTACGAGCAGTACTTC.

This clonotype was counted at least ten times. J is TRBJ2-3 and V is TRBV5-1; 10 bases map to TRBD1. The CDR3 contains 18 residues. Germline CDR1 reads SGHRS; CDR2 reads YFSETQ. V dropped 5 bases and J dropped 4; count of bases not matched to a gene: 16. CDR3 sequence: CASRTSPPGQGSPDTQYF. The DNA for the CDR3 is TGCGCCAGCAGAACCTCCCCCCCGGGACAGGGGAGCCCAGATACGCAGTATTTT.

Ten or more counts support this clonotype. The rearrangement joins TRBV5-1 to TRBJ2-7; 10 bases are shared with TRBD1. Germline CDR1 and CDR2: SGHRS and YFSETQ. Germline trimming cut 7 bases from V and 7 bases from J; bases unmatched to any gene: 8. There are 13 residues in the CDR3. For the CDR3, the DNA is TGCGCCAGCGAATGGGACAGGGGCCGAGAGCAGTACTTC. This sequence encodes CASEWDRGREQYF.

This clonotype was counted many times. The CDR3 spells CASSERTSGRATDTQYF. The CDR3 DNA reads TGTGCCAGCAGTGAGAGGACTAGCGGGAGGGCCACAGATACGCAGTATTTT. The chain uses TRBV2 and TRBJ2-3, with TRBD2 matching over 15 bases. The CDR3 is 17 amino acids. After removal of 3 bases from V and 2 bases from J, the junction contained 3 bases not matched to a gene. CDR1 is SNHLY and CDR2 is FYNNEI in the germline V gene.

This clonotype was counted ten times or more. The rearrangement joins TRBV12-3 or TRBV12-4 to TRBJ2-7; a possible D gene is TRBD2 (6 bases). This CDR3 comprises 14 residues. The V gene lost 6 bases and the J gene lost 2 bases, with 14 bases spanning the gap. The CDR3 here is CASRLAQGAYEQYF. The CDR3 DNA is TGTGCCAGCAGACTAGCTCAAGGGGCCTACGAGCAGTACTTC.

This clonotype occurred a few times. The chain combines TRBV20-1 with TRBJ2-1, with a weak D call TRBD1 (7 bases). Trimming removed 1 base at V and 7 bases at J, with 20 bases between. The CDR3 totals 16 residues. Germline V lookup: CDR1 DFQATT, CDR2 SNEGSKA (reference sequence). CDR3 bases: TGCAGTGCTAGAGCGTTGGAGGGGGCAAGGGAAAATGAGCAGTTCTTC. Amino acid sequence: CSARALEGARENEQFF.

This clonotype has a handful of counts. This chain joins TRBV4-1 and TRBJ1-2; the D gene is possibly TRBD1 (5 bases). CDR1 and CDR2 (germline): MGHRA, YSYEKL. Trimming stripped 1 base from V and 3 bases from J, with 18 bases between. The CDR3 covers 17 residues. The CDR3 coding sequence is TGCGCCAGCAGCCAAGGATTCTACAGGAACCTGTACTATGGCTACACCTTC. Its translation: CASSQGFYRNLYYGYTF.

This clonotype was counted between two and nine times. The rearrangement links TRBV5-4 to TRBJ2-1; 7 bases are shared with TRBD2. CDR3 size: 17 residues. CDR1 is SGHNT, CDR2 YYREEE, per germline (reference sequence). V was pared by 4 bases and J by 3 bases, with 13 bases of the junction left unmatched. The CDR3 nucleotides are TGTGCCAGCAGCCCAGGGTCAGCAGGACTAGTCTACAATGAGCAGTTCTTC. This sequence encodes CASSPGSAGLVYNEQFF.

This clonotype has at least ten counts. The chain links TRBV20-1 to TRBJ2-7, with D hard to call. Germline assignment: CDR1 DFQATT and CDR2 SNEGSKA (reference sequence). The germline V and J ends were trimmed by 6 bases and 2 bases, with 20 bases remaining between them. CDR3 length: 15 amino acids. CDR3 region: CSASPATAGAYEQYF. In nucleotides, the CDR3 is TGCAGTGCCAGTCCCGCGACGGCAGGAGCCTACGAGCAGTACTTC.

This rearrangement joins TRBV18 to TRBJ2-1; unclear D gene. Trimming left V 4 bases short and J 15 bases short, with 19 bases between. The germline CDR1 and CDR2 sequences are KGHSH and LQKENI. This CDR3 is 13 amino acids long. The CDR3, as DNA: TGTGCCAGCTCACTACGGACGGCCACTGATCGGTTCTTC. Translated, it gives CASSLRTATDRFF.

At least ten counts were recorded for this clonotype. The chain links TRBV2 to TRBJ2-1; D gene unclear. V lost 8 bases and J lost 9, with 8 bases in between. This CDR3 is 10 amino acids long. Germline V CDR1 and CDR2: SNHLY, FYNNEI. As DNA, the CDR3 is TGTGCCAGCGGCGACTTTGAGCAGTTCTTC. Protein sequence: CASGDFEQFF.

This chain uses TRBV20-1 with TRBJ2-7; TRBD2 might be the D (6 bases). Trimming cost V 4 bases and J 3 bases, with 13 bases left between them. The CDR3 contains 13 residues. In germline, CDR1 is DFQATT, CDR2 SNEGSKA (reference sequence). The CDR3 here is CSAKSSSDYEQYF. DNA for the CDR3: TGCAGTGCTAAGTCCTCTAGCGACTACGAGCAGTACTTC.

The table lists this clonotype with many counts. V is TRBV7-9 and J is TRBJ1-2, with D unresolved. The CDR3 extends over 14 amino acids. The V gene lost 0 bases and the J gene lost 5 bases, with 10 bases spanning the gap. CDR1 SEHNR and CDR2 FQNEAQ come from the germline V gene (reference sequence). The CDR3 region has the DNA TGTGCCAGCAGCTTAGCCGTCTGGGGTTATGGCTACACCTTC. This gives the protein CASSLAVWGYGYTF. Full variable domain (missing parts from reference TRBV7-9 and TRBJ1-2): DTGVSQNPRHKITKRGQNVTFRCDPISEHNRLYWYRQTLGQGPEFLTYFQNEAQLEKSRLLSDRFSAERPKGSFSTLEIQRTEQGDSAMYLCASSLAVWGYGYTFGSGTRLTVV.